The clone carrying this T cell receptor beta chain has just a few counts. Its specificity is not known. The CDR3 loop spans 13 amino acids. The V gene's germline CDR1 is SGHDN and CDR2 FVKESK. V was pared by 6 bases and J by 0 bases, with 3 bases between. This specimen belongs to a study of shared clonotypes between healthy human individuals. Study-level results: Sequencing depth was a factor that was expected to affect clonotype sharing among donors. Among several donors, roughly 5% of naive CD4 clonotypes were found in common.

For every subset, genomic DNA was evenly distributed across several immunoSEQ plates. Data came from immunoSEQ multiplex PCR; TCRdb stores just in-frame clones and leaves some out. The table has over a million clones, around 78% seen once. The chain recombines TRBV14 with TRBJ2-6; no clear D. This TCR came from a young man in good health. Some clones in this sample may be carry-over from other donors' samples. What was sequenced was memory CD4+ T cells from PBMCs. The sample's subset: CD45RA-negative fraction. The CDR3 region has the DNA TGTGCCAGCAGGTACTCTGGGGCCAACGTCCTGACTTTC. This codes for CASRYSGANVLTF.